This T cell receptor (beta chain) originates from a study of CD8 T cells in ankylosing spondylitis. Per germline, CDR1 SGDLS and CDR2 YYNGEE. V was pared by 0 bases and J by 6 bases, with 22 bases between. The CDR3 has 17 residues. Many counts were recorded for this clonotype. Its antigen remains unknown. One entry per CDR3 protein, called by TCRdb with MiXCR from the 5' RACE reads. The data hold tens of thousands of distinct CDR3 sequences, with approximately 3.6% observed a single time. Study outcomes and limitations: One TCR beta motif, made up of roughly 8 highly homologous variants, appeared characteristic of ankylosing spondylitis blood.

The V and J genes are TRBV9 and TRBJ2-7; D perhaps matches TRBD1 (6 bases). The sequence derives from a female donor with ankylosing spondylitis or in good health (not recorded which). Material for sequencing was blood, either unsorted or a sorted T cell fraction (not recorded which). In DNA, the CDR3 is TGTGCCAGCAGCGTAGAGGGGGATGCCCGACCAGGCGGCGAGCAGTACTTC. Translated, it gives CASSVEGDARPGGEQYF.